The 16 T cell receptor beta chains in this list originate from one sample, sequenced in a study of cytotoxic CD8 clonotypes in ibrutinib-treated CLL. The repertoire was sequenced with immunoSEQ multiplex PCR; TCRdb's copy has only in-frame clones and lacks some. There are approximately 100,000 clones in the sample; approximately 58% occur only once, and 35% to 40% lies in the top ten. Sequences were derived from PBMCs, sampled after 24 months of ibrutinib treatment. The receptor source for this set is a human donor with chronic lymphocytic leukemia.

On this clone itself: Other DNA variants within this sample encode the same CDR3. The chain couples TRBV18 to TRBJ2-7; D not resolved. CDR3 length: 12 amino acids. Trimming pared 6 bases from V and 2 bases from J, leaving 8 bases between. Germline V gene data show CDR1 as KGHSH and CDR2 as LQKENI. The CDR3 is CASSPEPYEQYF. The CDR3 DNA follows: TGTGCCAGCTCCCCAGAGCCCTACGAGCAGTACTTC.

CDR3 sequence reads: CAWSREVGETQYF. CDR3 DNA: TGTGCCTGGAGTAGGGAGGTGGGCGAGACCCAGTACTTC. The rearrangement uses TRBV30 and TRBJ2-5; tentatively, D is TRBD2 (6 bases). Germline CDR1 reads GTSNPN; CDR2 reads SVGIG (reference sequence). The CDR3 sequence is 13 residues long. V dropped 2 bases and J dropped 5 bases, with 12 bases sitting between them.

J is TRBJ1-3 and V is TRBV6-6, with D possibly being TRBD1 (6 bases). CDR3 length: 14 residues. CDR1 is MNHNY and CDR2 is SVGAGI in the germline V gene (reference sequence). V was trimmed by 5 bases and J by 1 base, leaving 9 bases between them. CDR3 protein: CASSTGTSGNTIYF. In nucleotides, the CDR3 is TGTGCCAGCAGTACCGGGACATCTGGAAACACCATATATTTT.

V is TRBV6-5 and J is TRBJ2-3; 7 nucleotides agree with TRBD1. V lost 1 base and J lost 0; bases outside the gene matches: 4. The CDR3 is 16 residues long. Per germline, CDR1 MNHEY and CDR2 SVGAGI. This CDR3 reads CASSYYEGASTDTQYF. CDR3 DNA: TGTGCCAGCAGTTACTATGAGGGGGCTAGCACAGATACGCAGTATTTT.

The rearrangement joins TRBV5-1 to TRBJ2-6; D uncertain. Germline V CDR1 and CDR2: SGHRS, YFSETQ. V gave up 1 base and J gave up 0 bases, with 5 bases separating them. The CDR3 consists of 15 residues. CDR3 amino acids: CASSLWSSGANVLTF. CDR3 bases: TGCGCCAGCAGCTTGTGGAGCTCTGGGGCCAACGTCCTGACTTTC.

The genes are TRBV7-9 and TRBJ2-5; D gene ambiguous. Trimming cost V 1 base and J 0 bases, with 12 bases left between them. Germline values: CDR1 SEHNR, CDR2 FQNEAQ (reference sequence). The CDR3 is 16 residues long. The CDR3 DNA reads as TGTGCCAGCAGCTTAGTTGTTCTCACCGACCAAGAGACCCAGTACTTC. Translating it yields CASSLVVLTDQETQYF.

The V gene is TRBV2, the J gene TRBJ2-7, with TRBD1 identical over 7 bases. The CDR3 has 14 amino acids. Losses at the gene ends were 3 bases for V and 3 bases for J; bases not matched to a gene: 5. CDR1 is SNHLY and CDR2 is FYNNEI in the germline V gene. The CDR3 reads CASSEGTAFYEQYF. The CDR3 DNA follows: TGTGCCAGCAGTGAGGGGACAGCTTTCTACGAGCAGTACTTC.

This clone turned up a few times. The CDR3 region is CASSWGLGDNNEQFF. The CDR3 DNA follows: TGTGCCAGCAGCTGGGGGCTAGGAGACAACAATGAGCAGTTCTTC. The V call is TRBV5-6, the J call TRBJ2-1; possibly TRBD1 for D (6 bases). Trimming cost V 3 bases and J 5 bases, with 15 bases left between them. This CDR3 region has 15 residues. Germline V gene lookup returns CDR1 SGHDT and CDR2 YYEEEE.

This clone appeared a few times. This chain's CDR3 is CASKGGRYEQYF. DNA of the CDR3: TGTGCCAGCAAAGGGGGGCGCTACGAGCAGTACTTC. This chain uses TRBV28 with TRBJ2-7, with D perhaps given as TRBD1 or TRBD2 (6 bases each). Germline loops: CDR1 MDHEN, CDR2 SYDVKM. V was shortened by 7 bases and J by 3 bases, with 10 bases between the two germline ends. This CDR3 contains 12 residues.

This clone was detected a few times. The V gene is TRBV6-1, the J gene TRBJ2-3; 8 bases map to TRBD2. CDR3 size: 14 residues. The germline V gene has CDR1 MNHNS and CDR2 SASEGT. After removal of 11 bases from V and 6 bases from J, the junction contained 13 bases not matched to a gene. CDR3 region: CAGSTPGGVDTQYF. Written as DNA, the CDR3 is TGTGCCGGATCTACCCCCGGGGGGGTCGATACGCAGTATTTT.

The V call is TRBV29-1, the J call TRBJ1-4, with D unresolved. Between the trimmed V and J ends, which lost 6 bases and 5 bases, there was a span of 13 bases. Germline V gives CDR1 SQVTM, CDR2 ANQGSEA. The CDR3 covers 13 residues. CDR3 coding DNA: TGCAGCGTCTTAGACGGACCAAATGAAAAACTGTTTTTT. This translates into CSVLDGPNEKLFF.

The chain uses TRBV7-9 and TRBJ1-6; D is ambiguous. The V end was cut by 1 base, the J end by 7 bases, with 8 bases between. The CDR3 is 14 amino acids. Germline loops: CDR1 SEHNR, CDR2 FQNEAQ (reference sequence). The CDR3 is CASSLESENSPLHF. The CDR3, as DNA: TGTGCCAGCAGCTTAGAATCTGAGAATTCACCCCTCCACTTT.

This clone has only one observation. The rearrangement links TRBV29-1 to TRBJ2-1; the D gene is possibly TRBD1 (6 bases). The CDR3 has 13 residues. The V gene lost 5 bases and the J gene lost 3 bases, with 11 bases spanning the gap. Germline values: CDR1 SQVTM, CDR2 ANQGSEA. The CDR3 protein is CSVSRDNYNEQFF. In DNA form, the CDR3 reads TGCAGCGTTAGCCGGGACAACTACAATGAGCAGTTCTTC.

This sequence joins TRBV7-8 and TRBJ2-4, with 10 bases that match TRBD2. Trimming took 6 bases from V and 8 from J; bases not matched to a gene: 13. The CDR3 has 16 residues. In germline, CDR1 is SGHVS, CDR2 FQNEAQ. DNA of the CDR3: TGTGCCAGCAGTAACGCCCTAGCGGGGGAGGTGGACATTCAGTACTTC. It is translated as CASSNALAGEVDIQYF.

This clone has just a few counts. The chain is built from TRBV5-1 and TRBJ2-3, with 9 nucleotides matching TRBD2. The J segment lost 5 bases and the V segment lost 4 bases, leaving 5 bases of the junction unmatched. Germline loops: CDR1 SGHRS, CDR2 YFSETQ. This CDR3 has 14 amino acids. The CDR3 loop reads CASSVQTSGDTQYF. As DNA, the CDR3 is TGCGCCAGCAGCGTACAGACTAGCGGAGATACGCAGTATTTT.

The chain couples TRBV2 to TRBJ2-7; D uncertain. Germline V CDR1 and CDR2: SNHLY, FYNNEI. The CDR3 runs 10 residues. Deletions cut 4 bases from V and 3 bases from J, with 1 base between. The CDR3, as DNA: TGTGCCAGCAGTGTCTACGAGCAGTACTTC. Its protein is CASSVYEQYF.